This TCR beta chain is from a study of T cell changes during pregnancy in multiple sclerosis (dated by TCRdb to the late 2010s). The study in broad terms: In women with multiple sclerosis, the researchers looked at how the T cell repertoire shifted as pregnancy progressed.

Library method: the immunoSEQ multiplex PCR assay. This is the immuneACCESS table as TCRdb keeps it, with only in-frame sequences that have V and J called. A part of the clones is gone; compared with another copy, unresolved V genes explain less than half, and the rest is unexplained. A total of approximately 100,000 clones appear in this sample, around 90% of them only once. More than 0.95% of the sample goes to the ten largest clones. As encoded in the germline V gene (reference sequence), CDR1 is MNHEY while CDR2 is SMNVEV. Deletion took 7 bases off V and 0 bases off J, with a span of 13 bases between the germline ends. The CDR3 sequence holds 15 residues, the cysteine and phenylalanine included. Only CDR3 DNA is held: 45 bases, read in frame from base 1. For this clone: The antigen this receptor binds is unknown. Base qualities are missing; no much larger clone stands one base away.

This clonotype was obtained from a female donor with multiple sclerosis, enrolled in a pregnancy study. The sample in question was peripheral blood, obtained in the second trimester of pregnancy. Recombination connected TRBV27 to TRBJ1-3; perhaps TRBD1 is the D gene, with 6 bases matching. The encoded CDR3 is CASKLDSDSGNTIYF. The nucleotides are TGTGCCAGCAAACTGGACAGCGACTCTGGAAACACCATATATTTT.